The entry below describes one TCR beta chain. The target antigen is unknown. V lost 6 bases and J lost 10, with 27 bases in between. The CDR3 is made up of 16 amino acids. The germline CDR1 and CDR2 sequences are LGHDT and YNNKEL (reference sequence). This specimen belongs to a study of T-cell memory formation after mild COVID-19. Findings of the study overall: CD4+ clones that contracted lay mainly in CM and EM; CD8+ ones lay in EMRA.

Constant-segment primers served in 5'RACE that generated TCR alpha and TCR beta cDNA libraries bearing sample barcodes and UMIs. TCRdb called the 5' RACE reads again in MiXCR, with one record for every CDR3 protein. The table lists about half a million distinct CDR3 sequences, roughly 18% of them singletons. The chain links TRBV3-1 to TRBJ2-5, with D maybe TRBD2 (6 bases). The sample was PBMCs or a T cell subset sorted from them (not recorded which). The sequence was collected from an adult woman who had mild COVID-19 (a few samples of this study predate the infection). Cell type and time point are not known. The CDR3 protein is CASSHVGTSMSGGQYF. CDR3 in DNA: TGTGCCAGCAGTCATGTAGGGACTTCCATGTCGGGTGGCCAGTACTTC.